This T cell receptor (beta chain) came from a study of T cell clones after liver transplantation. On the study more broadly: Draws occurred before transplant, before withdrawal, and after complete or failed withdrawal. Study-level results: Graft donor-reactive T cells possibly entered the graft instead of undergoing deletion. Circulating graft-donor-reactive CD4 TCRbeta sequences fell significantly post-transplant in most of the 8 subjects.

As concerns this clone: Its target is not known.

Trimming left V 3 bases short and J 7 bases short, with 4 bases between. Germline CDR1 MNHEY, CDR2 SMNVEV (reference sequence). There are 11 residues in the CDR3. The method was immunoSEQ multiplex PCR; TCRdb's version includes in-frame clones alone and lacks a portion of them. The table has roughly 8,100 clones, about 80% seen once. The receptor was derived from a human donor who received a liver transplant. The J gene is TRBJ2-1, the V gene TRBV27; D unresolved. Sample: CD8+ T cells from blood, taken before liver transplant. The CDR3: CASSFSNEQFF. The CDR3 DNA follows: TGTGCCAGCAGTTTTAGTAATGAGCAGTTCTTC.